This TCR beta chain was observed in a study of cytomegalovirus exposure and HLA in healthy donors. Study conclusions and caveats: A later analysis linked a missense DCLRE1C variant to TCR beta V- and J-gene trimming. Altogether, 160 or so TCR beta chains were recorded as cytomegalovirus-associated.

With respect to this clone: Its antigen is currently unknown.

The PCR had 60 Vbeta and 13 Jbeta primers. This table comes from immunoSEQ multiplex PCR, and its TCRdb copy is limited to in-frame clones, with some not included. This table holds some 120,000 clones. Donors consisted of healthy bone marrow donors. The receptor was isolated from a man aged 35-49 years in good health and CMV-seronegative. The sequencing sample was made of PBMCs.

In nucleotides, the CDR3 is TGTGCCAGCAGTTACTCCAGGGCTGGAAACACCATATATTTT. This encodes CASSYSRAGNTIYF. The V and J genes are TRBV6-5 and TRBJ1-3; possible D gene TRBD1, 5 bases. There are 14 residues in the CDR3. In germline, CDR1 is MNHEY, CDR2 SVGAGI. V lost 0 bases and J 2 bases, leaving 5 bases between the germline ends.